This entry is about one T cell receptor (beta chain). Its antigen remains unidentified. Per-base quality was not reported, and no clone a single base away is much larger than it. The donors were under 40 Caucasian individuals from Russia, aged roughly 6 to 95 years, who were systemically healthy. Each donor gave around 9.5 milliliters of peripheral blood, collected into EDTA-treated Vacutainer tubes. PBMCs were isolated by Ficoll-Paque density-gradient centrifugation, with at least 7 million obtained per sample. Trizol reagent was used to extract total RNA from the PBMCs, yielding at least 5 micrograms per sample. For every donor, flow cytometry on a PBMC aliquot measured the percentage of naive CD45RAhigh/CD27high T cells. This sample was taken from a study of blood T cells in healthy people across ages (dated by TCRdb to the mid-2010s). For the wider study: Template switching captured roughly one uniquely barcoded TCR beta cDNA molecule per two T cells in model experiments. To track age-related changes in TCR beta repertoire diversity, the study relied on deep sequencing normalized with unique cDNA molecular identifiers. The donors were divided into four age groups: young (average approximately 15 years), middle-aged (about 41), aged (about 62) and long-lived (about 79). To avoid experimental bias, donors of different ages were spread randomly across the sequencing lanes. Two additional independent replicas of 1 million unique cDNA reads from the same blood draw were analyzed for two donors (one aged 18 to 29 and one aged 80 or older). What the study reported, not specific to this receptor: Total diversity estimates from one million sequenced T cells were considered lower bounds and underestimates. Because donor CMV infection status was unknown, age-related changes in expanded clonotypes were potentially confounded. Because profiling used bulk unsorted PBMCs, naive and antigen-experienced compartments could not be compared conclusively. Observed TCR beta diversity per million T cells fell roughly linearly with age, and a significant reduction was already apparent by age roughly 40. Compared with the aged group, more naive CD4+ T cells, fewer expanded clones and increased TCR diversity were shown by the long-lived group, suggesting age selection. A strong correlation was found between observed TCR beta diversity and the percentage of naive T cells measured by flow cytometry.

Library creation used 5' RACE. Sequenced on an Illumina HiSeq 2500. A second PCR of roughly 6 to 12 cycles was performed with a sample-barcoded 5' primer and a J-beta primer mix. Each TCR beta cDNA molecule received a unique molecular identifier from a template-switch 5' adaptor carrying 12 random nucleotides. Each sample yielded at least 2.5 million CDR3-containing paired-end reads. The Mint cDNA synthesis kit, primed by a TRBC-specific oligonucleotide, was used to synthesize first-strand cDNA from all RNA. All cDNA was treated with uracil-DNA glycosylase and then went through a first 18-cycle PCR with the universal primers M1SS and BC2_uni_R. In the paper's pipeline: Each sample was normalized by randomly selecting 1 million high-quality reads, each carrying a distinct molecular identifier. Reads with shared molecular identifiers were discarded instead of being binned into consensus sequences. MiTCR, run with a Q25 quality threshold and the strictest error-elimination algorithm, handled CDR3 identification, clonotype clustering and error correction. A nonparametric unseen species model with Euler transformation was used to estimate lower-bound total TCR beta diversity. TCRdb took the public reads, trimmed them with fastp at Q25, ran MiXCR for clone calling and kept in-frame beta chains. Merged by CDR3 protein, the rows form single entries marked with the most common genes and DNA. The V and J calls here are based on TCRdb, not the publication. The sample table records over 600,000 distinct CDR3 sequences; approximately 21% of these occur just once. 3% to 4% of the sample rests with the top ten.

The source is a man in his 70s in good health. The material sequenced was blood.

The CDR3 protein sequence reads: CASSSNRGPETQYF. In nucleotide form, the sequence is TGTGCCAGCAGTTCCAACAGGGGGCCGGAGACCCAGTACTTC. This chain joins TRBV12-3 or TRBV12-4 to TRBJ2-5; 9 central bases correspond to TRBD1. Relative to germline, V is missing 4 bases and J is missing 5 bases, with 5 bases of the junction outside any gene match. The CDR3, from cysteine to phenylalanine, totals 14 residues. The retained sequence is limited to the CDR3, 42 bases, with the frame set at the first base.